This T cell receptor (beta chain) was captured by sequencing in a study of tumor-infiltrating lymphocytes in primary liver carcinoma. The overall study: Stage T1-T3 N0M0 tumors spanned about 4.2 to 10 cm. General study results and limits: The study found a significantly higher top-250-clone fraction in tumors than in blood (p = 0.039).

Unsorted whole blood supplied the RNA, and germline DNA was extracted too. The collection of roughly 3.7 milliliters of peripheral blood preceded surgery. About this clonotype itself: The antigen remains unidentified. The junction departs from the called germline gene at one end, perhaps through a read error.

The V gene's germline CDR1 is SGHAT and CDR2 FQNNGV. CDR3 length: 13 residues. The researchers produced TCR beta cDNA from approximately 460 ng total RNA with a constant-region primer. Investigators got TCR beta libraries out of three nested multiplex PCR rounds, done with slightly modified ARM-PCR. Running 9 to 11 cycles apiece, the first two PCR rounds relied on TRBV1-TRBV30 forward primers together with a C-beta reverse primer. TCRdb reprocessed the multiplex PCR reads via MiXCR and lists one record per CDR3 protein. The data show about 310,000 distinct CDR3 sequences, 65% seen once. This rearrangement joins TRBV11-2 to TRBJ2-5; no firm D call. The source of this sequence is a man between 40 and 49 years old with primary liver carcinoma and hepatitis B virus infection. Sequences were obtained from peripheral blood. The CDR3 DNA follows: TGTGGCAGCAGCTTACTGTTGCGAGAGACCCAGTACTTC. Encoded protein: CGSSLLLRETQYF.